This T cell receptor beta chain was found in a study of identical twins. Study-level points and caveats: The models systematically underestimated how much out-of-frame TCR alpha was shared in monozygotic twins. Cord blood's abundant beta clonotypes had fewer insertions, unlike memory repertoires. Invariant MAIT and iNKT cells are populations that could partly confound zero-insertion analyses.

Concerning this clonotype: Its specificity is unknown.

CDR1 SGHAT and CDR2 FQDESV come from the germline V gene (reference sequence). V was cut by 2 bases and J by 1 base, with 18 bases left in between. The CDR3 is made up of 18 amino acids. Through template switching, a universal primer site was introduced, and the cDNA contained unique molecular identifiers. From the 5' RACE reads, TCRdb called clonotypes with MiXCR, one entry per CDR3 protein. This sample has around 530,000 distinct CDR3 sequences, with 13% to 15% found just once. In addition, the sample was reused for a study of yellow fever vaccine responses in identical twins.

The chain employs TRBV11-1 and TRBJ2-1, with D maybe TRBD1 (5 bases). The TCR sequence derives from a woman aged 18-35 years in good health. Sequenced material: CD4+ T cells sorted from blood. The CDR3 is CASSLPRRKAGSYNEQFF. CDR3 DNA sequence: TGTGCCAGCAGCTTACCGCGCAGGAAGGCAGGGTCCTACAATGAGCAGTTCTTC. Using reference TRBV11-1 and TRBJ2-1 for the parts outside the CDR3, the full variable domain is EAEVAQSPRYKITEKSQAVAFWCDPISGHATLYWYRQILGQGPELLVQFQDESVVDDSQLPKDRFSAERLKGVDSTLKIQPAELGDSAMYLCASSLPRRKAGSYNEQFFGPGTRLTVL.